Following are 17 T cell receptor beta chains from one sample sequenced in a study of shared clonotypes between healthy human individuals. Data came from immunoSEQ multiplex PCR; TCRdb stores just in-frame clones and leaves some out. The table has some 120,000 clones, more than 65% seen once. The sequencing input was memory CD8+ T cells sorted from blood. Subset here: CD45RO+ cells pooled with CCR7-negative TemRA cells. The receptors were sampled from a woman under 40 in good health.

This chain links TRBV11-2 with TRBJ2-7, with D tentatively TRBD2 (6 bases). The CDR3 is 14 amino acids. Germline V gives CDR1 SGHAT, CDR2 FQNNGV. The V gene lost 1 base and the J gene lost 4 bases, with 11 bases spanning the gap. The DNA for the CDR3 is TGTGCCAGCAGCTTAGTCGGGAGAGGTTACGAGCAGTACTTC. Translated: CASSLVGRGYEQYF. The full variable domain, its missing parts supplied by reference TRBV11-2 and TRBJ2-7, is EAGVAQSPRYKIIEKRQSVAFWCNPISGHATLYWYQQILGQGPKLLIQFQNNGVVDDSQLPKDRFSAERLKGVDSTLKIQPAKLEDSAVYLCASSLVGRGYEQYFGPGTRLTVT.

This chain joins TRBV7-9 and TRBJ2-3; no firm D call. The CDR3 covers 15 residues. Germline values: CDR1 SEHNR, CDR2 FQNEAQ (reference sequence). The V end lost 3 bases, the J end lost 0 bases, and 10 bases lay between the germline ends. Written as DNA, the CDR3 is TGTGCCAGCAGCTTCAAGAGTGCTAGCACAGATACGCAGTATTTT. It yields the protein CASSFKSASTDTQYF.

This clone was counted ten times or more. J is TRBJ2-2 and V is TRBV6-4, with a tentative D call TRBD2 (5 bases). Germline loops: CDR1 MRHNA, CDR2 SNTAGT. V lost 3 bases and J lost 1, with 9 bases in between. The CDR3 covers 15 residues. CDR3 amino acids: CASSENGENTGELFF. The CDR3 DNA is TGTGCCAGCAGTGAGAACGGGGAGAACACCGGGGAGCTGTTTTTT.

The rearrangement links TRBV7-6 to TRBJ1-1; 7 nucleotides agree with TRBD1. V lost 0 bases and J lost 1; bases outside the gene matches: 2. Germline V gene lookup returns CDR1 SGHVS and CDR2 FNYEAQ. This CDR3 has 15 residues. CDR3 residues: CASSLARGRNTEAFF. CDR3 nucleotide sequence: TGTGCCAGCAGCTTAGCAAGGGGGCGGAACACTGAAGCTTTCTTT.

This clone was detected a few times. Germline is not matched at one junction end, which may reflect a read error. This chain joins TRBV29-1 and TRBJ2-7, with 8 bases that match TRBD1. Germline V gene lookup returns CDR1 SQVTM and CDR2 ANQGSEA. The CDR3 contains 16 residues. The CDR3 here is CSVEDSTGEFGWEQYF. CDR3 bases: TGCAGCGTGGAAGATTCGACAGGGGAATTCGGATGGGAGCAGTACTTC.

This clone was observed a few times. V gene TRBV25-1 combines with J gene TRBJ1-1, with TRBD1 as a possible D gene (5 bases). Germline V gene sequence: CDR1 MGHDK, CDR2 SYGVNS. The CDR3 has 14 residues. V gave up 2 bases and J gave up 6 bases, with 13 bases separating them. The CDR3 region is CASSEGGESAEAFF. In DNA form, the CDR3 reads TGTGCCAGCAGTGAAGGGGGGGAGTCGGCTGAAGCTTTCTTT. The variable domain in full, with the rest retrieved from reference TRBV25-1 and TRBJ1-1, is EADIYQTPRYLVIGTGKKITLECSQTMGHDKMYWYQQDPGMELHLIHYSYGVNSTEKGDLSSESTVSRIRTEHFPLTLESARPSHTSQYLCASSEGGESAEAFFGQGTRLTVV.

V gene TRBV27 combines with J gene TRBJ2-7; TRBD1 matches at 8 bases. J gave up 6 bases and V 5 bases, and 6 bases lay outside the gene matches. Germline assignment: CDR1 MNHEY and CDR2 SMNVEV (reference sequence). The CDR3 runs 13 residues. CDR3 protein: CASSPPGGFEQYF. The CDR3 DNA sequence: TGTGCCAGCAGTCCTCCAGGGGGCTTCGAGCAGTACTTC.

The V and J genes are TRBV5-1 and TRBJ2-7; D assignment may be TRBD1 or TRBD2 (6 bases each). Trimming removed 4 bases from V and 3 bases from J, with 14 bases in between. The CDR3 loop spans 14 amino acids. The V gene's germline CDR1 is SGHRS and CDR2 YFSETQ. For the CDR3, the DNA is TGCGCCAGCAGCCCCTCGGGGGCGAACTACGAGCAGTACTTC. Translated: CASSPSGANYEQYF.

V and J are TRBV5-5 and TRBJ1-4; 7 positions match TRBD1. With V trimmed by 4 bases and J by 5 bases, 11 bases remained unmatched. The CDR3 runs 16 residues. Germline CDR1 SGHKS, CDR2 YYEKEE (reference sequence). CDR3 amino acids: CASSHRRQGQNEKLFF. DNA of the CDR3: TGTGCCAGCAGCCACAGAAGACAGGGTCAGAATGAAAAACTGTTTTTT.

V usage is TRBV27 and J usage is TRBJ2-7, with D perhaps TRBD2 (5 bases). Germline V gene lookup returns CDR1 MNHEY and CDR2 SMNVEV (reference sequence). The CDR3 runs 13 residues. V dropped 5 bases and J dropped 3 bases, with 11 bases sitting between them. The CDR3 loop is CASSPGRGYEQYF. CDR3 in DNA: TGTGCCAGCAGTCCCGGACGGGGCTACGAGCAGTACTTC.

The chain employs TRBV2 and TRBJ2-1; TRBD2 is a possible D gene (5 bases). The germline V gene has CDR1 SNHLY and CDR2 FYNNEI. V was clipped by 3 bases and J by 3 bases, with 12 bases between them. The CDR3 extends over 15 amino acids. This chain's CDR3 is CASSEGSLGYNEQFF. The CDR3, as DNA: TGTGCCAGCAGTGAGGGGAGTCTAGGCTACAATGAGCAGTTCTTC.

The chain couples TRBV5-1 to TRBJ1-1; perhaps TRBD1 as D (5 bases). The V gene lost 0 bases and the J gene lost 3 bases, with 9 bases spanning the gap. The CDR3 has 14 residues. From germline, CDR1 is SGHRS and CDR2 YFSETQ. Here the CDR3 reads CASSLAGGHTEAFF. CDR3 bases: TGCGCCAGCAGCTTGGCCGGGGGTCACACTGAAGCTTTCTTT.

This clone was counted a few times. The genes are TRBV25-1 and TRBJ2-1; 10 positions match TRBD2. V was pared by 4 bases and J by 9 bases, with 6 bases of the junction left unmatched. The CDR3 extends over 14 amino acids. Germline V gene lookup returns CDR1 MGHDK and CDR2 SYGVNS. CDR3 region: CASSAIGTSAEQFF. For the CDR3, the DNA is TGTGCCAGCAGTGCTATTGGGACTAGCGCTGAGCAGTTCTTC. Together with reference TRBV25-1 and TRBJ2-1, the CDR3 gives the full variable domain: EADIYQTPRYLVIGTGKKITLECSQTMGHDKMYWYQQDPGMELHLIHYSYGVNSTEKGDLSSESTVSRIRTEHFPLTLESARPSHTSQYLCASSAIGTSAEQFFGPGTRLTVL.

The genes are TRBV30 and TRBJ2-5; 7 nucleotides line up with TRBD1. The DNA end lines up better with TRBJ2-7; the J call may be wrong. CDR1 and CDR2 from the germline V gene are GTSNPN and SVGIG (reference sequence). This CDR3 spans 16 amino acids. The CDR3 reads CAWRKPRQGATYEQYF. CDR3 nucleotide sequence: TGTGCCTGGAGGAAACCCCGACAGGGCGCGACCTACGAGCAGTACTTC.

Turning to this clone: The sample carries other DNA sequences with the same CDR3. The rearrangement joins TRBV9 to TRBJ2-5; D possibly corresponds to TRBD1 (6 bases). V dropped 0 bases and J dropped 4 bases, with 10 bases sitting between them. The length of the CDR3 is 14 residues. The germline CDR1 and CDR2 sequences are SGDLS and YYNGEE. CDR3 sequence reads: CASSVAQGAETQYF. The DNA of the CDR3 is TGTGCCAGCAGCGTAGCACAGGGAGCAGAGACCCAGTACTTC. The whole variable domain, filled in from reference TRBV9 and TRBJ2-5, reads DSGVTQTPKHLITATGQRVTLRCSPRSGDLSVYWYQQSLDQGLQFLIQYYNGEERAKGNILERFSAQQFPDLHSELNLSSLELGDSALYFCASSVAQGAETQYFGPGTRLLVL.

The V and J genes are TRBV7-9 and TRBJ1-3; no clear D gene. Trimming took off 7 bases at V and 9 bases at J, with 16 bases between the two ends. This CDR3 contains 13 residues. Germline V gene data show CDR1 as SEHNR and CDR2 as FQNEAQ (reference sequence). CDR3 sequence (DNA): TGTGCCAGCACCCTGGCGCCTTCAGGCACCATATATTTT. It translates to CASTLAPSGTIYF.

The count of this clone is one. This chain connects TRBV19 to TRBJ1-2; possible D gene TRBD1, 6 bases. Germline V lookup: CDR1 LNHDA, CDR2 SQIVND (reference sequence). The CDR3 contains 18 residues. V was shortened by 1 base and J by 7 bases, with 25 bases between the two germline ends. The CDR3 spells CASSIAAMVGNRAFGYTF. The CDR3 bases are TGTGCCAGTAGTATAGCCGCAATGGTCGGGAACAGGGCCTTTGGCTACACCTTC. Based on the CDR3 plus reference TRBV19 and TRBJ1-2, the full variable domain is DGGITQSPKYLFRKEGQNVTLSCEQNLNHDAMYWYRQDPGQGLRLIYYSQIVNDFQKGDIAEGYSVSREKKESFPLTVTSAQKNPTAFYLCASSIAAMVGNRAFGYTFGSGTRLTVV.